This T cell receptor (beta chain) stems from a study of T cell responses to AZD1222 COVID-19 vaccine. TCRdb's table, derived via immunoSEQ multiplex PCR, lists solely in-frame clones and lacks some. The table records about 140,000 clones, 70% to 90% of them present only once. Study-level points and caveats: Females made up more of the donors, who were largely white British, and clonal diversity may have come out too low. Spike-spanning, vaccine-associated CD4 TCRs were dominant at 160-218 and 743-854.

About this clone: Its antigen is currently unknown.

Trimming took 3 bases from V and 0 from J, leaving 12 bases between them. Per germline, CDR1 SGHDN and CDR2 FVKESK. The CDR3 is 16 residues long. The rearrangement links TRBV14 to TRBJ1-3, with D uncertain. This receptor was identified in an adult in good health. Sequences were derived from peripheral blood, sampled on day 0 of AZD1222 vaccination. DNA for the CDR3: TGTGCCAGCAGCCAGTACAGACAAATCTCTGGAAACACCATATATTTT. This translates into CASSQYRQISGNTIYF.